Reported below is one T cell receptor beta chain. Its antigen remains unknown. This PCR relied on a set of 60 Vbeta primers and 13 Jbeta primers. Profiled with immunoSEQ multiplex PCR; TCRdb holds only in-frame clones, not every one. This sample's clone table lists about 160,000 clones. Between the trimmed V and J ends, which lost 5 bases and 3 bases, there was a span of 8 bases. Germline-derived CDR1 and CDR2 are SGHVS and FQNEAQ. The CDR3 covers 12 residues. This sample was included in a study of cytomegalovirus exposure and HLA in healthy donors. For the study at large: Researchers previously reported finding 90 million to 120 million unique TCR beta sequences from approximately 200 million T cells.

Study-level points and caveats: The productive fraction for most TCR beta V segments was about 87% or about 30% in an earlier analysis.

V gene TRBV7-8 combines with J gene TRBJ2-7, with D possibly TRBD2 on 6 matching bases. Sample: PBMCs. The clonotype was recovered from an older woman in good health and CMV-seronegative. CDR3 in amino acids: CASSAGSYEQYF. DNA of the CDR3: TGTGCCAGCAGCGCCGGGAGCTACGAGCAGTACTTC.